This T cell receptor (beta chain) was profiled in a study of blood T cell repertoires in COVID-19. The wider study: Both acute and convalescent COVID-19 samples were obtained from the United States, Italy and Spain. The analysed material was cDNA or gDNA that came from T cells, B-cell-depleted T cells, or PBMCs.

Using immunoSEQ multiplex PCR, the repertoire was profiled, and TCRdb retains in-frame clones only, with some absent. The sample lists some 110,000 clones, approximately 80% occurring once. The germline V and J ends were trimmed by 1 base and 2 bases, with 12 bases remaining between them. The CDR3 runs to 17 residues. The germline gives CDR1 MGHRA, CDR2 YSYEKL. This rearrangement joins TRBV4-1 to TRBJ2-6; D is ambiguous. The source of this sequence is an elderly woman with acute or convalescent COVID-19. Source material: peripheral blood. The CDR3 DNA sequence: TGCGCCAGCAGCCAAGGCAGAATGTTTACTGGGGCCAACGTCCTGACTTTC. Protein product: CASSQGRMFTGANVLTF.